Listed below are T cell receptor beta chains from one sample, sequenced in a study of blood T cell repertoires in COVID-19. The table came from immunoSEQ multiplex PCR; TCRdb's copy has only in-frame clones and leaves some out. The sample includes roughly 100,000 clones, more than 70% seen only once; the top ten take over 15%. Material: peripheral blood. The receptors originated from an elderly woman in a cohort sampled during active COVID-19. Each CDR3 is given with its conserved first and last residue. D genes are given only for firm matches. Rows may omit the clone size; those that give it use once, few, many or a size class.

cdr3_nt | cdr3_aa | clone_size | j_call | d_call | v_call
TGTGCCAGCAGCGTATCGGCTAGCGGGTACCAAGAGACCCAGTACTTC | CASSVSASGYQETQYF | . | TRBJ2-5 | TRBD2 | TRBV9
TGTGCCAGCAGCGTAGGGGTAGGCGGGGGGGTCACAGATACGCAGTATTTT | CASSVGVGGGVTDTQYF | . | TRBJ2-3 | TRBD2 | TRBV9
TGTGCCAGCAGCTTGGTAGGCGGGGTTAACACCGGGGAGCTGTTTTTT | CASSLVGGVNTGELFF | . | TRBJ2-2 | . | TRBV5-6
TGTGCCAGCTCACCACCGCGGGCTTACGAGCAGTACTTC | CASSPPRAYEQYF | . | TRBJ2-7 | . | TRBV18
TGCGCCAGCAGTGAGTCCCTGTACCAAGAGACCCAGTACTTC | CASSESLYQETQYF | once | TRBJ2-5 | . | TRBV10-1
TGTGCCATCGGGGGGGCTAGCGGGAGCTTCAATGAGCAGTTCTTC | CAIGGASGSFNEQFF | once | TRBJ2-1 | TRBD2 | TRBV10-3
TGCGCCAGCAGCACCGACAGCCATGGCTACACCTTC | CASSTDSHGYTF | . | TRBJ1-2 | . | TRBV5-1
TGTGCCAGCAGCCCGGGGACAGGAGACTATGGCTACACCTTC | CASSPGTGDYGYTF | . | TRBJ1-2 | TRBD1 | TRBV3-1/TRBV3-2
TGTGCCAGCAGTGAAGCTGTAAATGCTATTTCACCCCTCCACTTT | CASSEAVNAISPLHF | few | TRBJ1-6 | . | TRBV6-1
TGTGCCAGCAGTCGCCAAGGGGGCTCGGGTTCACCCCTCCACTTT | CASSRQGGSGSPLHF | . | TRBJ1-6 | TRBD1 | TRBV14
TGTGCCATCACCAGGGAGGCCCTCACCGGGGAGCTGTTTTTT | CAITREALTGELFF | . | TRBJ2-2 | . | TRBV10-3
TGTGCCAGCAGATCTCCTGGAAACACCATATATTTT | CASRSPGNTIYF | . | TRBJ1-3 | . | TRBV12-3/TRBV12-4
TGCGCCAGCAGCCTAGGGACTAGCTCCGGGGAGCTGTTTTTT | CASSLGTSSGELFF | . | TRBJ2-2 | TRBD2 | TRBV5-1
TGTGCCAGCAGCCAACCGGGGTGGAGCTCTGGGGCCAACGTCCTGACTTTC | CASSQPGWSSGANVLTF | once | TRBJ2-6 | . | TRBV3-1/TRBV3-2
TGTGCCAGCCGCTGGGACAGGGGTCGAAATGAGCAGTTCTTC | CASRWDRGRNEQFF | . | TRBJ2-1 | TRBD1 | TRBV6-5
TGTGCCAGCAGTAAACAGGGTAGGGCTTTCTTT | CASSKQGRAFF | . | TRBJ1-1 | . | TRBV12-3/TRBV12-4
TGTGCCGTCATGGGACAGGGCACAGATACGCAGTATTTT | CAVMGQGTDTQYF | . | TRBJ2-3 | TRBD1 | TRBV5-4
TGCAGTGCTAGGAGGGAGGCCCAGTACTTC | CSARREAQYF | . | TRBJ2-5 | . | TRBV20-1
TGTGCCATCAGGGCGGGGGACCCAACAAACACTGAAGCTTTCTTT | CAIRAGDPTNTEAFF | . | TRBJ1-1 | . | TRBV10-3
TGTGCCTGGAGTAGCGGGGGGTGGCAGCCCCAGCATTTT | CAWSSGGWQPQHF | once | TRBJ1-5 | . | TRBV30
TGTGCCAGCATCGGGGGGACAGGGTTCGGTGGCTACACCTTC | CASIGGTGFGGYTF | . | TRBJ1-2 | TRBD1 | TRBV7-2
TGTGCCAGTAGTATCACCCAGCGGGGGGTCCAAGAGACCCAGTACTTC | CASSITQRGVQETQYF | few | TRBJ2-5 | TRBD2 | TRBV19
TGTGCCAGCCTGGGGACAGAGGTTCCTAGCACAGATACGCAGTATTTT | CASLGTEVPSTDTQYF | . | TRBJ2-3 | . | TRBV21-1
TGTGCCAGCAGCTTGGGTTTACAGGGGATTAGCTCCTACAATGAGCAGTTCTTC | CASSLGLQGISSYNEQFF | . | TRBJ2-1 | TRBD1 | TRBV5-5
TGTGCCACCAGTGATGGCAGCGCAGACCGGGATGAGCAGTTCTTC | CATSDGSADRDEQFF | . | TRBJ2-1 | . | TRBV24-1
TGTGCCAGCAGTTTAGGGGAGATGGGTGGCTACACCTTC | CASSLGEMGGYTF | . | TRBJ1-2 | . | TRBV27
TGTGCCAGCAGCTCGCTCCCGACAGTTTACTACGAGCAGTACTTC | CASSSLPTVYYEQYF | . | TRBJ2-7 | . | TRBV12-1
TGTGCCAGCAGTTCACAGGGGAATCAGCCCCAGCATTTT | CASSSQGNQPQHF | . | TRBJ1-5 | TRBD1 | TRBV12-3/TRBV12-4
TGTGCCAGCATGACGGGAAGCAATCAGCCCCAGCATTTT | CASMTGSNQPQHF | once | TRBJ1-5 | . | TRBV2
TGTGCCAGCAGCCAGACTAGCGAAGAGACCCAGTACTTC | CASSQTSEETQYF | . | TRBJ2-5 | TRBD2 | TRBV3-1/TRBV3-2
TGTGCCGTCGGACTATCTTCAAATGAGCAGTTCTTC | CAVGLSSNEQFF | . | TRBJ2-1 | . | TRBV28
TGTGCCAGCAGCCCAGGACAGGGACGCTCCTACGAGCAGTACTTC | CASSPGQGRSYEQYF | . | TRBJ2-7 | TRBD1 | TRBV9
TGTGCCAGCAGCTGGGAAGGGGCCGGACGCGATGGGGCCAACGTCCTGACTTTC | CASSWEGAGRDGANVLTF | . | TRBJ2-6 | . | TRBV5-6
TGTGCCAGCGTCCCCGAGACACTCCCCGCTGGGATATATTTT | CASVPETLPAGIYF | . | TRBJ1-3 | . | TRBV7-9
TGTGCCAGCAGTGACCATGTCTACGAGCAGTACTTC | CASSDHVYEQYF | . | TRBJ2-7 | . | TRBV2
TGCAGCGTTTCCCTAGCGGGAGGGAGCACAGATACGCAGTATTTT | CSVSLAGGSTDTQYF | . | TRBJ2-3 | TRBD2 | TRBV29-1
TGTGCCAGCAGTCCCTATTCATACGGACTAGCGGCCCCCAATGAGCAGTTCTTC | CASSPYSYGLAAPNEQFF | . | TRBJ2-1 | TRBD2 | TRBV28